This T cell receptor (beta chain) was identified during a study of shared clonotypes between healthy human individuals. Study-wide context: Per-donor plates numbered three CD4 naive, three CD4 memory, two CD8 naive and one CD8 memory. Study-level points and caveats: Investigators collected only blood, and repertoires in tissues likely differ.

V shed 1 base, J shed 9 bases, and the junction held 6 bases outside the gene matches. Germline V gene data show CDR1 as SGHRS and CDR2 as YFSETQ. This CDR3 spans 16 amino acids. On this clone itself: Its antigen is unidentified.

The DNA input per sorted-subset replicate PCR was approximately 210 ng, corresponding to some 33,000 T cell genomes. Profiled with immunoSEQ multiplex PCR; TCRdb holds only in-frame clones, not every one. This sample yields over a million clones, of which roughly 98.5% are seen a single time; 0.3% to 0.45% belongs to the top ten. Sequencing was done on a sample of naive CD4+ T cells sorted from blood. Subset of the sample: CD45RA+ positively selected. The TCR sequence derives from a young man in good health. The chain couples TRBV5-1 to TRBJ2-1; 14 bases are a match to TRBD2. The CDR3 loop reads CASSLRGLAGEIEQFF. The CDR3 coding sequence is TGCGCCAGCAGCTTGCGGGGACTAGCGGGAGAAATTGAGCAGTTCTTC.